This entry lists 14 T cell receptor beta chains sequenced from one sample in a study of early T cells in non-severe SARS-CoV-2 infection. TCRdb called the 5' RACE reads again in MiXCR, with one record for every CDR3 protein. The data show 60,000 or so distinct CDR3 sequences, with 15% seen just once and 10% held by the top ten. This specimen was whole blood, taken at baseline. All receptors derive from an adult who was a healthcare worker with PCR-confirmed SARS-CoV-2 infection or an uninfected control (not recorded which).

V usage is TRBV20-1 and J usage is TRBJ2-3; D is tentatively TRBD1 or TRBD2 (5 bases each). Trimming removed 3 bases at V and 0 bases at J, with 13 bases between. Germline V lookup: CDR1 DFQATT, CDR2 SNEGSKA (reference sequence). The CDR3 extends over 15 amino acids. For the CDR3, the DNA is TGCAGTGCTAGCAGAGGGGCCTCTAGCACAGATACGCAGTATTTT. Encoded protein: CSASRGASSTDTQYF.

CDR3 protein: CASSDQLAGGPDTQYF. As DNA, the CDR3 is TGTGCCAGCAGTGACCAACTAGCGGGGGGGCCAGATACGCAGTATTTT. This chain connects TRBV6-1 to TRBJ2-3, with 13 bases that match TRBD2. V lost 3 bases and J lost 4; bases outside the gene matches: 4. The CDR3 extends over 16 amino acids. Germline V gene data show CDR1 as MNHNS and CDR2 as SASEGT.

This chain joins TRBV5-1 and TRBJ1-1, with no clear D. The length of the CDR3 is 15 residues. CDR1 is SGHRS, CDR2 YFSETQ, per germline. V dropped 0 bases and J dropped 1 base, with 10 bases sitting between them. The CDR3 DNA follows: TGCGCCAGCAGCTTGGATCCTAGCTCGAACACTGAAGCTTTCTTT. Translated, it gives CASSLDPSSNTEAFF.

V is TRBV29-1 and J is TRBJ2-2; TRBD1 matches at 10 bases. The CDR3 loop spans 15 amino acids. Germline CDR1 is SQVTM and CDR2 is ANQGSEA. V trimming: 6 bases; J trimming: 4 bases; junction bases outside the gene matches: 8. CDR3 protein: CSVAGTGEATGELFF. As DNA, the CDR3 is TGCAGCGTGGCCGGGACAGGGGAGGCCACCGGGGAGCTGTTTTTT.

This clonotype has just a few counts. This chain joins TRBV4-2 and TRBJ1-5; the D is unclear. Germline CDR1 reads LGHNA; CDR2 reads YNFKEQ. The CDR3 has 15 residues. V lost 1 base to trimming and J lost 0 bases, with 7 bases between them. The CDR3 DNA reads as TGTGCCAGCAGCCAAGGCGTAGATAGCAATCAGCCCCAGCATTTT. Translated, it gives CASSQGVDSNQPQHF.

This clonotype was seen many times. CDR3 DNA sequence: TGCAGTGCTAGACGAGGAAACGAGCAGTACTTC. Amino acids: CSARRGNEQYF. The V and J genes are TRBV20-1 and TRBJ2-7; D is ambiguous. Germline assignment: CDR1 DFQATT and CDR2 SNEGSKA (reference sequence). V shed 2 bases and J shed 5 bases, with 7 bases lying between them. CDR3 length: 11 residues.

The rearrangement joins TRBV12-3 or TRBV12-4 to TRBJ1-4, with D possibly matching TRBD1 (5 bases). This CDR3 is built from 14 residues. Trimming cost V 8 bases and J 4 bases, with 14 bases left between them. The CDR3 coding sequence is TGTGCCAGCGCCCGGGGGACGAATAATGAAAAACTGTTTTTT. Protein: CASARGTNNEKLFF.

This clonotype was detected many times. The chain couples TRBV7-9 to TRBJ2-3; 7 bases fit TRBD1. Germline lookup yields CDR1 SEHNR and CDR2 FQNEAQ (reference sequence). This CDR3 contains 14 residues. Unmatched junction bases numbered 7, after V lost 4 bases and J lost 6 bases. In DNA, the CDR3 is TGTGCCAGCAGCTCAGAACAGGGGAGCGATACGCAGTATTTT. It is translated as CASSSEQGSDTQYF.

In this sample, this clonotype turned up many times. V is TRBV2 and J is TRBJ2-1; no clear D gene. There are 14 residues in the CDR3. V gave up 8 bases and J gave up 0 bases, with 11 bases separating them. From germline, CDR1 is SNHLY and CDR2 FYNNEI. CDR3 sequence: CASLDVSSYNEQFF. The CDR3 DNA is TGTGCCAGCCTGGACGTTAGCTCCTACAATGAGCAGTTCTTC.

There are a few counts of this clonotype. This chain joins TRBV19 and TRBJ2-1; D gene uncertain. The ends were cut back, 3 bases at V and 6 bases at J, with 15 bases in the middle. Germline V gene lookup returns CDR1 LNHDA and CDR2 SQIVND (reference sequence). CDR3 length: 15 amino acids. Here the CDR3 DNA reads TGTGCCAGTAGTATGGAGACTCCCCCGGCCAATGAGCAGTTCTTC. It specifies CASSMETPPANEQFF.

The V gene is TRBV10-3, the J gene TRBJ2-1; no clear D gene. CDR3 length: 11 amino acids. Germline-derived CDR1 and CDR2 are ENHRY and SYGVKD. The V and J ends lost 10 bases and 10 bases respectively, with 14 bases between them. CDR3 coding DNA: TGTGCCACCCAAGCCTCGAAAGAGCAGTTCTTC. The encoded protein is CATQASKEQFF.

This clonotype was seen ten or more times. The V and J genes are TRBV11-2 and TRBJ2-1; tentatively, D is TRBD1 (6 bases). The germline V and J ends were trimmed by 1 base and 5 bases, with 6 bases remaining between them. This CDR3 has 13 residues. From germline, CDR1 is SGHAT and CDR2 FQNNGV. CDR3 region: CASSLAGDNEQFF. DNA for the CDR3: TGTGCCAGCAGCTTAGCAGGGGACAATGAGCAGTTCTTC.

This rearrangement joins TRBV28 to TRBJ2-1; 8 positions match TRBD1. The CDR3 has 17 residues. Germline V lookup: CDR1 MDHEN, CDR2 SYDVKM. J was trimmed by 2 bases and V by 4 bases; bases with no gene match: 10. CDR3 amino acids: CASSSRLDRETYNEQFF. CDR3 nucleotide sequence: TGTGCCAGCAGTTCCCGCCTGGACAGGGAGACCTACAATGAGCAGTTCTTC.

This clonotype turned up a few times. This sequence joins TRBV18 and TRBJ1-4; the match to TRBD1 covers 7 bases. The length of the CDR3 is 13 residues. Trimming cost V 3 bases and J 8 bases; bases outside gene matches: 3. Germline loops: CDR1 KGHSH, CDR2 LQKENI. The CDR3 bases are TGTGCCAGCTCACCCGACAGGGTCGAAAAACTGTTTTTT. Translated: CASSPDRVEKLFF. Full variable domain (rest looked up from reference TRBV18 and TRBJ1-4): NAGVMQNPRHLVRRRGQEARLRCSPMKGHSHVYWYRQLPEEGLKFMVYLQKENIIDESGMPKERFSAEFPKEGPSILRIQQVVRGDSAAYFCASSPDRVEKLFFGSGTQLSVL.